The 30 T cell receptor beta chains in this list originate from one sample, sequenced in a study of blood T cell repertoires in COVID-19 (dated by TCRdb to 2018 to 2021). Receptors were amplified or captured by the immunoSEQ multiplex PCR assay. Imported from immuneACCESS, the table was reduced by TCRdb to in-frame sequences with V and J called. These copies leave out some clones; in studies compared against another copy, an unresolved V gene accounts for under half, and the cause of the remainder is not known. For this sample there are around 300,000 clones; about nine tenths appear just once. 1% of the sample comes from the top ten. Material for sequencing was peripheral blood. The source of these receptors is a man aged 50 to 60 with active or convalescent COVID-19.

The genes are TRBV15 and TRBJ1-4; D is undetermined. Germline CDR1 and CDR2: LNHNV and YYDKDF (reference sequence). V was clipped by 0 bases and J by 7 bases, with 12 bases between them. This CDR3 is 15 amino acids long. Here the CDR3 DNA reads TGTGCCACCAGCAGAGAGGAGGGAATGGGTGAAAAACTGTTTTTT. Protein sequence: CATSREEGMGEKLFF.

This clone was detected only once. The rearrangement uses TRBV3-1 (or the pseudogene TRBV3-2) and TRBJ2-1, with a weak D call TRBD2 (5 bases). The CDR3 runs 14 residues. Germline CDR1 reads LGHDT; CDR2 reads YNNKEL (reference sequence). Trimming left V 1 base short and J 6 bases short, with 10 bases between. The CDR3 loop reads CASSQGGGSNEQFF. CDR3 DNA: TGTGCCAGCAGCCAAGGCGGAGGCAGCAATGAGCAGTTCTTC.

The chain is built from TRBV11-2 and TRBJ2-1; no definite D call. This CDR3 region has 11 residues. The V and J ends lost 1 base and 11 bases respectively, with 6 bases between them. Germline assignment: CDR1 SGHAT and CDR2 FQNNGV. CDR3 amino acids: CASSLAEKQFF. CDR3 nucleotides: TGTGCCAGCAGCTTAGCCGAGAAGCAGTTCTTC.

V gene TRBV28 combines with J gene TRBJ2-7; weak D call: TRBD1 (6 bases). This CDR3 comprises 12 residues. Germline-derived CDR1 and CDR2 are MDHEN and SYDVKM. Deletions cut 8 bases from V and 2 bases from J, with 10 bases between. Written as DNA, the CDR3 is TGTGCCAGCCAAGACAGGACCTACGAGCAGTACTTC. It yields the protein CASQDRTYEQYF. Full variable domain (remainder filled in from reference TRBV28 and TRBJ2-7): DVKVTQSSRYLVKRTGEKVFLECVQDMDHENMFWYRQDPGLGLRLIYFSYDVKMKEKGDIPEGYSVSREKKERFSLILESASTNQTSMYLCASQDRTYEQYFGPGTRLTVT.

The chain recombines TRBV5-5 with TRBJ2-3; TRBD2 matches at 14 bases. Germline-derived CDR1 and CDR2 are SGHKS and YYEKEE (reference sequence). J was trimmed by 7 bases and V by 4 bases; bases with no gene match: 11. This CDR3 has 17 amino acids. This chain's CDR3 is CASSPTGTSGSRNTQYF. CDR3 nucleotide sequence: TGTGCCAGCAGCCCCACTGGGACTAGCGGGAGTAGGAATACGCAGTATTTT.

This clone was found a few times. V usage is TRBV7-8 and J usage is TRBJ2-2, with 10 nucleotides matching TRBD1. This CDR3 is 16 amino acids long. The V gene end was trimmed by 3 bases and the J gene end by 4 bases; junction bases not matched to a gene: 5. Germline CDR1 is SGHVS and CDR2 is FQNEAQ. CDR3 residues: CASSFRRTGGTGELFF. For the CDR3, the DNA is TGTGCCAGCAGCTTCCGGAGGACAGGGGGCACCGGGGAGCTGTTTTTT. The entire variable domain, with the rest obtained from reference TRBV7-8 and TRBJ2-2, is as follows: GAGVSQSPRYKVAKRGQDVALRCDPISGHVSLFWYQQALGQGPEFLTYFQNEAQLDKSGLPSDRFFAERPEGSVSTLKIQRTQQEDSAVYLCASSFRRTGGTGELFFGEGSRLTVL.

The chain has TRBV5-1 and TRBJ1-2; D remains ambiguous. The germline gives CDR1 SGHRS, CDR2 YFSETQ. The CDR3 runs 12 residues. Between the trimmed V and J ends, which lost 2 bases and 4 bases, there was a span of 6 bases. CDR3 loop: CASSFDTYGYTF. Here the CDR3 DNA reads TGCGCCAGCAGCTTCGACACCTATGGCTACACCTTC.

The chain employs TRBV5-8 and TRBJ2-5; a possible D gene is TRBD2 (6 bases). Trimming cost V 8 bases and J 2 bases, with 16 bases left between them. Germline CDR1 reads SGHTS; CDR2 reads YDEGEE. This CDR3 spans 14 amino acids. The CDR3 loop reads CASRLEGGQETQYF. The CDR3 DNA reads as TGTGCCAGTCGACTGGAGGGTGGGCAAGAGACCCAGTACTTC.

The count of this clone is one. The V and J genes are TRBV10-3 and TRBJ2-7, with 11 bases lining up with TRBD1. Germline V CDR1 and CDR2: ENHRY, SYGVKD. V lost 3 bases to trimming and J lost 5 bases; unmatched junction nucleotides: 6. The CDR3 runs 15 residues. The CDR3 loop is CAISEGQGALNEQYF. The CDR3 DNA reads TGTGCCATCAGTGAAGGACAGGGGGCATTAAACGAGCAGTACTTC.

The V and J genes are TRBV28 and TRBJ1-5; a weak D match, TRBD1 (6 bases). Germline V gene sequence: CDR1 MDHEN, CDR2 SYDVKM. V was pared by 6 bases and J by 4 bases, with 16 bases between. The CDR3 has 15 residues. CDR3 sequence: CASRILGGVNQPQHF. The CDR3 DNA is TGTGCCAGCAGGATCCTAGGGGGGGTAAATCAGCCCCAGCATTTT.

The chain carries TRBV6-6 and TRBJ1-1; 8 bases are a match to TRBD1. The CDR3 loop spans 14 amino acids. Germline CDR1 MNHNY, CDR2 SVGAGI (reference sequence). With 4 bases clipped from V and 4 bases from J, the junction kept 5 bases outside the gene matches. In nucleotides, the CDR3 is TGTGCCAGCAGTTTAGCACAGGGGGGCACTGAAGCTTTCTTT. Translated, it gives CASSLAQGGTEAFF.

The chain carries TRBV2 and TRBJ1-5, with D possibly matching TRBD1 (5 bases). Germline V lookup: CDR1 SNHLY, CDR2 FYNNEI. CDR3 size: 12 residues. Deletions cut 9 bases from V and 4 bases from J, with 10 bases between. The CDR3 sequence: CASRQTNQPQHF. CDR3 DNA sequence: TGTGCCAGTAGACAGACTAATCAGCCCCAGCATTTT.

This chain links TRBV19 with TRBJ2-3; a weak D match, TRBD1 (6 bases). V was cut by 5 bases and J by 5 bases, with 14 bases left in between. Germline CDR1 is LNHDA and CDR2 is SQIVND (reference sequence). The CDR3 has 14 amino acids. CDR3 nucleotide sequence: TGTGCCAGTAGTCCCCCTTTAGGGGGAGATACGCAGTATTTT. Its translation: CASSPPLGGDTQYF.

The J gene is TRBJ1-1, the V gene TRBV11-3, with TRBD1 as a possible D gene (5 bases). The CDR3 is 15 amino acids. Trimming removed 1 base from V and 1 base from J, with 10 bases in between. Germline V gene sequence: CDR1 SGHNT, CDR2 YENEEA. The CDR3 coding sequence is TGTGCCAGCAGCTTAGGAACAGGTACGAACACTGAAGCTTTCTTT. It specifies CASSLGTGTNTEAFF.

The CDR3 region is CASRRTGSGEKLFF. The CDR3 DNA is TGTGCCAGCAGACGGACAGGGTCAGGGGAAAAACTGTTTTTT. V and J are TRBV6-5 and TRBJ1-4; TRBD1 matches 8 bases. Trimming at V came to 6 bases and at J to 8 bases, leaving 8 bases not matched to a gene. Per germline, CDR1 MNHEY and CDR2 SVGAGI. CDR3 length: 14 amino acids.

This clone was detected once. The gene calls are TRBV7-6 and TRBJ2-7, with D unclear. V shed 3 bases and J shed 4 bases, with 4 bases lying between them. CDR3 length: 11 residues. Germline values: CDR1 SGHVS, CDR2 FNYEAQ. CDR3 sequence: CASSFLYEQYF. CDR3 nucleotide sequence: TGTGCCAGCAGCTTTCTTTACGAGCAGTACTTC.

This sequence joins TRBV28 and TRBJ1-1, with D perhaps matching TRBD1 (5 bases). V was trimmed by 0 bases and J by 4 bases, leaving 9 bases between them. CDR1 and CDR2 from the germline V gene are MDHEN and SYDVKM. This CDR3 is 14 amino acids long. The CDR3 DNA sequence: TGTGCCAGCAGTTTATGGGGGGAGGTCACTGAAGCTTTCTTT. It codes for CASSLWGEVTEAFF.

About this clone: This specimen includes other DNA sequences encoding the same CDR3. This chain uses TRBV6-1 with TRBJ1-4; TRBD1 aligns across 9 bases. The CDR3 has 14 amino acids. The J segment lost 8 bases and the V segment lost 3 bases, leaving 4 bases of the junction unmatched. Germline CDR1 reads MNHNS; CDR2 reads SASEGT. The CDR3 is CASSDGQGTEKLFF. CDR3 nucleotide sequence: TGTGCCAGCAGTGACGGACAGGGGACCGAAAAACTGTTTTTT.

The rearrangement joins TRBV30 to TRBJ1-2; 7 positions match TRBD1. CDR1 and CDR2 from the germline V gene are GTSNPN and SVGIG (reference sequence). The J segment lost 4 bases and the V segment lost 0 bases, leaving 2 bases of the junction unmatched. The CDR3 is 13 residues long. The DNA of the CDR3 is TGTGCCTGGAGTGTGACAGGGCTCTATGGCTACACCTTC. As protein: CAWSVTGLYGYTF. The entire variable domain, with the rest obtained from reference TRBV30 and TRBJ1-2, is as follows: SQTIHQWPATLVQPVGSPLSLECTVEGTSNPNLYWYRQAAGRGLQLLFYSVGIGQISSEVPQNLSASRPQDRQFILSSKKLLLSDSGFYLCAWSVTGLYGYTFGSGTRLTVV.

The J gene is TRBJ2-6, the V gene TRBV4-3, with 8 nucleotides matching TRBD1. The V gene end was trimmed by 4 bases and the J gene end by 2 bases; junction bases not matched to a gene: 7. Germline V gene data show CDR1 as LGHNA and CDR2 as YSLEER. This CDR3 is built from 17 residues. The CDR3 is CASSRQTGAAGANVLTF. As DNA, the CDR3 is TGCGCCAGCAGCCGCCAGACAGGGGCCGCTGGGGCCAACGTCCTGACTTTC.

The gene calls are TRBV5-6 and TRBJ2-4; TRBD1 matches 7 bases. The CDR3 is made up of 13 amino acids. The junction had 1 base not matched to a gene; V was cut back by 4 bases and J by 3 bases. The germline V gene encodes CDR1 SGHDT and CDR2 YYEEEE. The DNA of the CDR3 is TGTGCCAGCAGCCGGGACAGCAAAAACATTCAGTACTTC. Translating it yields CASSRDSKNIQYF.

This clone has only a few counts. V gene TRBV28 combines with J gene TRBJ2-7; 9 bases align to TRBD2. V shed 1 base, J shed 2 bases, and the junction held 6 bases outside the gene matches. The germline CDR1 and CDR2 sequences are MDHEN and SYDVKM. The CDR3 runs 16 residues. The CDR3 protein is CASSLYEAGGAYEQYF. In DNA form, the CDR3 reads TGTGCCAGCAGTTTATACGAAGCGGGGGGAGCCTACGAGCAGTACTTC. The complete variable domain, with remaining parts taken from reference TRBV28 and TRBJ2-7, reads DVKVTQSSRYLVKRTGEKVFLECVQDMDHENMFWYRQDPGLGLRLIYFSYDVKMKEKGDIPEGYSVSREKKERFSLILESASTNQTSMYLCASSLYEAGGAYEQYFGPGTRLTVT.

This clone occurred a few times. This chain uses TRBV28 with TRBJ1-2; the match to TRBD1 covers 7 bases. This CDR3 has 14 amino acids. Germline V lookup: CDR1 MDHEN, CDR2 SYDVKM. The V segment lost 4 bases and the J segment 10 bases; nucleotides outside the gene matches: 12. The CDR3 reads CASSSTGVVVDYTF. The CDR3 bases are TGTGCCAGCAGTTCTACAGGGGTTGTGGTCGACTACACCTTC.

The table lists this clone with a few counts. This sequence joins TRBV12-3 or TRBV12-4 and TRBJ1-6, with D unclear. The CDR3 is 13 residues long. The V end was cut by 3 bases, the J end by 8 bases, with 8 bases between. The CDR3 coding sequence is TGTGCCAGCAGTTTGAGTCGGGATTCACCCCTCCACTTT. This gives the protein CASSLSRDSPLHF.

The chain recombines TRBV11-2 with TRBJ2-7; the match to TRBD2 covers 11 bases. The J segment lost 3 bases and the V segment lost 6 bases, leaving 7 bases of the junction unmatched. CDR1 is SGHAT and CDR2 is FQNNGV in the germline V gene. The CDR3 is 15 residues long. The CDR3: CASRKLAGENYEQYF. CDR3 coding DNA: TGTGCCAGCAGAAAACTAGCGGGAGAGAACTACGAGCAGTACTTC.

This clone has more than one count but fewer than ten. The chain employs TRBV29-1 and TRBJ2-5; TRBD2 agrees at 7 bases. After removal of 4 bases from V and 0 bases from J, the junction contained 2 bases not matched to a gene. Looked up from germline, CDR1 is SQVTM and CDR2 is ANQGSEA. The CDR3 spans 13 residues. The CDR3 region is CSVGAGDQETQYF. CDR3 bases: TGCAGCGTTGGGGCGGGAGACCAAGAGACCCAGTACTTC.

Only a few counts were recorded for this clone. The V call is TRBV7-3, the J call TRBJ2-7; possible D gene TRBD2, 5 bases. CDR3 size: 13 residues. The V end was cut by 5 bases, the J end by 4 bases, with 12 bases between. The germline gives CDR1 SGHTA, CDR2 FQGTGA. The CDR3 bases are TGTGCCAGCAGCCTGATTGAGGGTTACGAGCAGTACTTC. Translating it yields CASSLIEGYEQYF.

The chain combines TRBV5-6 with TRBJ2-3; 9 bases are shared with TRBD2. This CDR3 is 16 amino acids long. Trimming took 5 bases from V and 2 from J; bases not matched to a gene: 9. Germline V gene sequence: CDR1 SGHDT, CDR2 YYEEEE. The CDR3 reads CASSSGTSPSTDTQYF. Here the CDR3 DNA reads TGTGCCAGCAGTTCCGGGACTAGCCCCTCCACAGATACGCAGTATTTT.

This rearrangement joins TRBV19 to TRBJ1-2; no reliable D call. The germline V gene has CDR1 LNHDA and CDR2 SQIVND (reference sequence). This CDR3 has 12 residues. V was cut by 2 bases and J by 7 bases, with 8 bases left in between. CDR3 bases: TGTGCCAGTAGTATATACGGAGCTGGCTACACCTTC. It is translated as CASSIYGAGYTF. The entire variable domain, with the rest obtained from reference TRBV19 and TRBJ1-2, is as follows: DGGITQSPKYLFRKEGQNVTLSCEQNLNHDAMYWYRQDPGQGLRLIYYSQIVNDFQKGDIAEGYSVSREKKESFPLTVTSAQKNPTAFYLCASSIYGAGYTFGSGTRLTVV.

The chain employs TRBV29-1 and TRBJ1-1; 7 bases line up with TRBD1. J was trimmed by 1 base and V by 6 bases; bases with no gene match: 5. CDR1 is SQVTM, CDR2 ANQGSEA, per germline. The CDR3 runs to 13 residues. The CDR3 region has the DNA TGCAGCGTCGTCCGGACAGGGAACACTGAAGCTTTCTTT. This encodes CSVVRTGNTEAFF.